A selection of T cell receptor beta chains follows, all from one sample in a study of blood T cell repertoires in COVID-19. Only in-frame clones appear in the TCRdb table, and some are missing; sequencing was by immunoSEQ multiplex PCR. The table includes about 360,000 clones, about 87% detected once. Sequenced material: peripheral blood. The receptors derive from a human donor in a cohort sampled during active COVID-19. Each CDR3 is given with its conserved first and last residue. D genes are given only for firm matches. Not every row has a clone size; where given, it reads once, few, many or a size class.

DNA	CDR3	size	J	D	length	V
TGTGCCAGCTCAACTAGCGGGGTCGGGGAGCTGTTTTTT	CASSTSGVGELFF	few	TRBJ2-2	TRBD2	13	TRBV18
TGCGCCAGCAGCTTCAGGGGTGGACAGAGTGAGCAGTTCTTC	CASSFRGGQSEQFF	NA	TRBJ2-1	NA	14	TRBV5-1
TGTGCCAGTAGTACGACCGGGACTAGCGGAGATGACAATGAGCAGTTCTTC	CASSTTGTSGDDNEQFF	NA	TRBJ2-1	TRBD2	17	TRBV19
TGTGCCAGCAGTGTCTTGAATAGCGGGGGGGCCTACAATGAGCAGTTCTTC	CASSVLNSGGAYNEQFF	NA	TRBJ2-1	TRBD2	17	TRBV27
TGTGCCAGCAAGGGGGCCTCCTACGAGCAGTACTTC	CASKGASYEQYF	NA	TRBJ2-7	TRBD1	12	TRBV6-1
TGTGCCACCAGCAGAGGGGTCGCAGGGCTAGGGACAGATACGCAGTATTTT	CATSRGVAGLGTDTQYF	NA	TRBJ2-3	NA	17	TRBV15
TGTGCCAGCAAGACAGCCTATGGCTACACCTTC	CASKTAYGYTF	NA	TRBJ1-2	NA	11	TRBV7-9
TGTGCCATCAGTGAGTCTCTAGCGGGAGGGACCGCCCCAGATACGCAGTATTTT	CAISESLAGGTAPDTQYF	NA	TRBJ2-3	TRBD2	18	TRBV10-3
TGCAGCGTTTCGAGGGCGGCCACCGGGGAGCTGTTTTTT	CSVSRAATGELFF	NA	TRBJ2-2	NA	13	TRBV29-1
TGCGCCAGCAGCGGCGGGGGGCCCCAAGAGACCCAGTACTTC	CASSGGGPQETQYF	NA	TRBJ2-5	TRBD2	14	TRBV5-1
TGTGCCAGCAGTGGCGGGGCTGTAGAAGAGACCCAGTACTTC	CASSGGAVEETQYF	NA	TRBJ2-5	NA	14	TRBV28
TGTGCCACCAGTGATTCTCACGTCCAAGCCCACACAGATACGCAGTATTTT	CATSDSHVQAHTDTQYF	NA	TRBJ2-3	NA	17	TRBV24-1
TGTGCCAGCTCACCAAAAGCTAACCCTAGCACAGATACGCAGTATTTT	CASSPKANPSTDTQYF	NA	TRBJ2-3	NA	16	TRBV18
TGTGCCAGCAGTTACGGGACATCTAACTATGGCTACACCTTC	CASSYGTSNYGYTF	NA	TRBJ1-2	NA	14	TRBV6-5
TGTGCCAGTGCGATCGCCGAACCCGCAGATACGCAGTATTTT	CASAIAEPADTQYF	once	TRBJ2-3	NA	14	TRBV19
TGTGCCAGCAGCGCCGAACTAGCACGTGAGCAGTTCTTC	CASSAELAREQFF	NA	TRBJ2-1	NA	13	TRBV7-9
TGTGCCAGCAGCTTAGGTCCAGGGCCCAACTATGGCTACACCTTC	CASSLGPGPNYGYTF	NA	TRBJ1-2	NA	15	TRBV11-2
TGTGCCAGCAGCGTAGGCGGGAGCCCCTACGAGCAGTACTTC	CASSVGGSPYEQYF	NA	TRBJ2-7	TRBD2	14	TRBV9